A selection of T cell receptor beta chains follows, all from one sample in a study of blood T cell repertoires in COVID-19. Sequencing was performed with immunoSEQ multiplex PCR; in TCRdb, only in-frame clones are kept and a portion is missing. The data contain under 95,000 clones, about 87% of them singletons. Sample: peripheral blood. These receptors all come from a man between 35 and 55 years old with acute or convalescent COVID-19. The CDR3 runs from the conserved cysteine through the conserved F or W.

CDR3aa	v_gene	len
CASSFMMGQQNSPLHF	TRBV5-1	16
CASGLTSGESYEQYF	TRBV12-5	15
CASTSRSGSYDEQFF	TRBV6-5	15
CASSPITGTGPGNTIYF	TRBV3-1/TRBV3-2	17
CASSPYGPLAGAYEQYF	TRBV7-2	17
CATSSGQRDSPLHF	TRBV15	14
CASSLQAGGTDTQYF	TRBV7-6	15
CASSLGQGRLYTF	TRBV5-6	13
CASSLGSRGLGNTIYF	TRBV5-6	16
CASSIAQNSYNEQFF	TRBV19	15
CASSRDLYEQYF	TRBV3-1/TRBV3-2	12
CASSFRQNSGNTIYF	TRBV13	15
CASSGTGTENSPLHF	TRBV9	15
CASRMGQGGSPLHF	TRBV6-5	14
CASSGRLAGAPTGELFF	TRBV6-1	17
CACTRGADTEAFF	TRBV30	13
CASSVDDLRGYGYTF	TRBV9	15
CASTQALIDSRYTEAFF	TRBV5-6	17
CASSSTGGNYNEQFF	TRBV7-9	15
CASSDSASGGYNEQFF	TRBV6-4	16
CASSQDSRYGYTF	TRBV14	13
CASSPRGDQETQYF	TRBV9	14
CASYSGLDTDTQYF	TRBV19	14
CASSYSPPVIAVYEQYF	TRBV6-2/TRBV6-3	17
CASSFSIVRSNTGELFF	TRBV7-9	17
CASSDDRGPREKLFF	TRBV5-1	15
CASRGGGDTEAFF	TRBV5-4	13
CASSFGQGLPYGYTF	TRBV6-6	15
CASSRVLNTEAFF	TRBV5-1	13
CASASAGAGYNEQFF	TRBV5-5	15
CAWLSGLRNTGELFF	TRBV30	15
CASGLHYNEQFF	TRBV27	12
CASGGTSNQPQHF	TRBV19	13
CASSSTGKAYGYTF	TRBV6-2/TRBV6-3	14
CASSWDRGGGEKLFF	TRBV5-5	15
CASTIRRDSPNEQFF	TRBV27	15
CASSTGQGAAEQFF	TRBV7-9	14
CAWSVGLTTGNTIYF	TRBV30	15
CASSLAGNEQYF	TRBV5-1	12
CSVEGTAYGYTF	TRBV29-1	12
CATSTGTRDSGYTF	TRBV15	14
CASSLTGPENTGELFF	TRBV7-2	16
CASSPRDNSPLHF	TRBV5-1	13
CASSPTGVPGYTF	TRBV6-6	13
CATSGDREGGWDHNEQFF	TRBV24-1	18
CASSLDRASGNTIYF	TRBV5-4	15
CATRTGGAETQYF	TRBV25-1	13
CASSLKGLGTSTDTQYF	TRBV13	17